A single sample is the source of the 18 T cell receptor beta chains below, sequenced in a study of metastatic and nonmetastatic thyroid tumors. TCRdb re-called the PCR reads through MiXCR. The repertoire holds roughly 21,000 clones, with 25% to 30% as singletons. All patients reached thyroid surgery having received no treatment beforehand. Sequenced: tumor tissue. Source of these receptors: a male donor with papillary thyroid cancer or a benign thyroid nodule (not recorded which). Some clones in this sample may be carry-over from other donors' samples.

This clone was observed once. J is TRBJ1-1 and V is TRBV3-1; D uncertain. With 5 bases removed from V and 1 base from J, the gap between germline ends came to 17 bases. CDR1 and CDR2 (germline): LGHDT, YNNKEL (reference sequence). The CDR3 loop spans 16 amino acids. CDR3 loop: CASSAGGSARNTEAFF. The CDR3 nucleotides are TGTGCCAGCAGCGCAGGTGGGTCCGCAAGGAACACTGAAGCTTTCTTT.

The J gene is TRBJ2-7, the V gene TRBV30, with 11 bases matching TRBD2. The CDR3 has 13 amino acids. Trimming removed 2 bases from V and 7 bases from J; junction bases left unmatched: 4. Germline V gene sequence: CDR1 GTSNPN, CDR2 SVGIG (reference sequence). The DNA of the CDR3 is TGTGCCTGGAGTCTAGCGGGAGGTGGAGAGCAGTACTTC. Protein product: CAWSLAGGGEQYF. Full variable domain (rest looked up from reference TRBV30 and TRBJ2-7): SQTIHQWPATLVQPVGSPLSLECTVEGTSNPNLYWYRQAAGRGLQLLFYSVGIGQISSEVPQNLSASRPQDRQFILSSKKLLLSDSGFYLCAWSLAGGGEQYFGPGTRLTVT.

V usage is TRBV2 and J usage is TRBJ2-1, with 16 bases that match TRBD2. CDR3 length: 15 residues. With V trimmed by 2 bases and J by 10 bases, 2 bases remained unmatched. Germline V lookup: CDR1 SNHLY, CDR2 FYNNEI. The CDR3 protein is CASSESGLAGGEQFF. CDR3 nucleotides: TGTGCCAGCAGTGAATCGGGACTAGCGGGAGGGGAGCAGTTCTTC.

This clone was seen ten or more times. The CDR3, as DNA: TGTGCCAGTATGGGGCTCGGGACAGAAAGCCGGGAGCTGTTTTTT. This sequence encodes CASMGLGTESRELFF. The chain uses TRBV19 and TRBJ2-2; 7 positions agree with TRBD1. Trimming at V came to 7 bases and at J to 9 bases, leaving 14 bases not matched to a gene. Germline V gene data show CDR1 as LNHDA and CDR2 as SQIVND (reference sequence). The CDR3 sequence is 15 residues long.

This clone was counted at least ten times. The chain links TRBV3-1 to TRBJ2-4; D is perhaps TRBD2 (5 bases). Germline V gives CDR1 LGHDT, CDR2 YNNKEL (reference sequence). CDR3 size: 13 residues. V lost 3 bases, J lost 11 bases, and 14 bases lay in between. The CDR3 protein is CASSHSDGKVQYF. CDR3 bases: TGTGCCAGCAGCCACTCAGACGGGAAGGTTCAGTACTTC.

This clone was seen more than once but under ten times. This chain uses TRBV20-1 with TRBJ1-2; TRBD1 aligns across 8 bases. The germline CDR1 and CDR2 sequences are DFQATT and SNEGSKA (reference sequence). V lost 5 bases to trimming and J lost 4 bases; unmatched junction nucleotides: 9. The length of the CDR3 is 14 residues. CDR3: CSAGFTGGAYGYTF. In DNA, the CDR3 is TGCAGTGCTGGCTTTACAGGGGGGGCCTATGGCTACACCTTC.

This clone was found a few times. V usage is TRBV6-1 and J usage is TRBJ1-1; D not resolved. This CDR3 is 16 amino acids long. Trimming cost V 1 base and J 4 bases, with 16 bases left between them. Per the germline V gene, CDR1 is MNHNS and CDR2 is SASEGT. The CDR3 region is CASSEEGGSSGTEAFF. Here the CDR3 DNA reads TGTGCCAGCAGTGAAGAAGGAGGGTCCAGCGGCACTGAAGCTTTCTTT.

In this sample, this clone turned up a few times. The chain uses TRBV6-1 and TRBJ1-5; D not certain. V dropped 4 bases and J dropped 5 bases, with 9 bases sitting between them. The CDR3 length is 13 residues. Germline CDR1 and CDR2: MNHNS and SASEGT. CDR3 region: CASSGAWDQPQHF. CDR3 in DNA: TGTGCCAGCAGTGGGGCGTGGGATCAGCCCCAGCATTTT.

This clone was found many times. Distinct nucleotide sequences in the sample also encode this CDR3. This chain uses TRBV14 with TRBJ1-3; no definite D call. Trimming cost V 1 base and J 4 bases, with 11 bases left between them. The CDR3 covers 15 residues. Germline V lookup: CDR1 SGHDN, CDR2 FVKESK. The DNA of the CDR3 is TGTGCCAGCAGCCAAGGACGGGTCTCGGGAAACACCATATATTTT. Amino acid sequence: CASSQGRVSGNTIYF.

This clone was seen only a few times. The V call is TRBV6-5, the J call TRBJ2-2; D gene ambiguous. CDR1 is MNHEY, CDR2 SVGAGI, per germline. With 4 bases removed from V and 3 bases from J, the gap between germline ends came to 9 bases. CDR3 length equals 14 residues. The CDR3 spells CASSFQSDTGELFF. CDR3 in DNA: TGTGCCAGCAGTTTCCAGTCAGACACCGGGGAGCTGTTTTTT.

The CDR3 is CASSVKGGSYEQYF. CDR3 in DNA: TGTGCCAGCAGCGTAAAAGGTGGCTCCTACGAGCAGTACTTC. The chain combines TRBV9 with TRBJ2-7; D gene uncertain. This CDR3 has 14 residues. The V and J ends lost 1 base and 0 bases respectively, with 8 bases between them. Germline V CDR1 and CDR2: SGDLS, YYNGEE.

This clone came up a few times. The chain employs TRBV19 and TRBJ1-2; 8 bases are a match to TRBD1. Germline CDR1 reads LNHDA; CDR2 reads SQIVND (reference sequence). The CDR3 spans 11 residues. J lost 6 bases, V lost 9 bases, and 3 bases had no gene match. CDR3 nucleotide sequence: TGTGCCAGCCTGACAGGGGATGGCTACACCTTC. Translating it yields CASLTGDGYTF.

This clone was picked up a small number of times. This may come from a read error, since a much larger clone is one base off. At the DNA level, this CDR3 is encoded by other sequences in the same sample as well. The rearrangement joins TRBV19 to TRBJ2-6; D is perhaps TRBD1 (5 bases). CDR3 length equals 11 residues. Germline lookup yields CDR1 LNHDA and CDR2 SQIVND (reference sequence). The CDR3 nucleotides read TGCGCCAGTAGTATAGGGGTCGTCCTGACTTTC. This codes for CASSIGVVLTF.

The chain couples TRBV3-1 to TRBJ1-2; TRBD1 aligns across 9 bases. CDR3 length equals 15 residues. Germline lookup yields CDR1 LGHDT and CDR2 YNNKEL (reference sequence). The J segment lost 6 bases and the V segment lost 5 bases, leaving 10 bases of the junction unmatched. The CDR3 nucleotides read TGTGCCAGCAGCTACCCGGGACAGGGTAGGAATGGCTACACCTTC. Encoded protein: CASSYPGQGRNGYTF.

The gene calls are TRBV28 and TRBJ1-6; D is perhaps TRBD1 (5 bases). CDR3 size: 14 residues. V lost 3 bases and J lost 8, with 11 bases in between. Germline values: CDR1 MDHEN, CDR2 SYDVKM. The CDR3 loop reads CASSLTGGHSPLHF. CDR3 nucleotide sequence: TGTGCCAGCAGTTTGACGGGGGGTCATTCACCCCTCCACTTT.

This clone was seen a few times. The V call is TRBV24-1, the J call TRBJ1-1; D ambiguous. Germline CDR1 KGHDR, CDR2 SFDVKD. CDR3 length: 15 amino acids. V shed 7 bases and J shed 6 bases, with 20 bases lying between them. The CDR3 here is CATRETGEESAEAFF. The CDR3, as DNA: TGTGCCACCAGGGAAACCGGGGAAGAGTCGGCTGAAGCTTTCTTT.

The chain recombines TRBV3-1 with TRBJ2-3; the D gene is possibly TRBD2 (5 bases). The germline CDR1 and CDR2 sequences are LGHDT and YNNKEL (reference sequence). The CDR3 covers 14 residues. The V end lost 2 bases, the J end lost 6 bases, and 12 bases lay between the germline ends. The CDR3 nucleotides read TGTGCCAGCAGCCAATGGACTTTAGTCGATACGCAGTATTTT. Translation gives CASSQWTLVDTQYF.

V and J are TRBV5-5 and TRBJ2-3; D ambiguous. This CDR3 spans 15 amino acids. The germline gives CDR1 SGHKS, CDR2 YYEKEE (reference sequence). The V end was cut by 4 bases, the J end by 6 bases, with 18 bases between. CDR3 residues: CASSPDGHPTDTQYF. CDR3 sequence (DNA): TGTGCCAGCAGCCCCGACGGCCACCCTACGGATACGCAGTATTTT.